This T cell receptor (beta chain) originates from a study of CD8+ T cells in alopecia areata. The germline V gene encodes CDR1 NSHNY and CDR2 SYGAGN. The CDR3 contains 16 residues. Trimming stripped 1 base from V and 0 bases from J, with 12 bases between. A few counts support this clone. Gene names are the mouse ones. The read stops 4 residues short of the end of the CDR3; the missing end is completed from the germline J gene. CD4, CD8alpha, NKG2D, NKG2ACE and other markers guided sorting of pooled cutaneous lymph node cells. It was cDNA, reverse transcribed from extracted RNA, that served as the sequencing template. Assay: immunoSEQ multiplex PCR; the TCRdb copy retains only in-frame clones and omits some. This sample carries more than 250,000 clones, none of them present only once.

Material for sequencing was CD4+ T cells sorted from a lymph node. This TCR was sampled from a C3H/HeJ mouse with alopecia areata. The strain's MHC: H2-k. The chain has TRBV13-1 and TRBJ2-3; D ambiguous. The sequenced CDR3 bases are TGTGCCAGCAGTGATAGAGACAAAACTAGTGCAGAA. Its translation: CASSDRDKTSAE. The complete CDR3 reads CASSDRDKTSAETLYF.